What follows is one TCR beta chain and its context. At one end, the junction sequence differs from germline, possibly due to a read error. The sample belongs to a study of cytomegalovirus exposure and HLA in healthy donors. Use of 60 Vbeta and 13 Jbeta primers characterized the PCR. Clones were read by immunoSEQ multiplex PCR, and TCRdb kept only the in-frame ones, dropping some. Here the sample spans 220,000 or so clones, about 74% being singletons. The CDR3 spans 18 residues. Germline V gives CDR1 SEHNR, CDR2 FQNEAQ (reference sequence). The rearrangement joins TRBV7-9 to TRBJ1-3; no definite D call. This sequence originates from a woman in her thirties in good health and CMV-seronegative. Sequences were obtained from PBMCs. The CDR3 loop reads CSSSSPGAEAPLGNTIYF. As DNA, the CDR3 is TGTTCCAGCAGCTCTCCTGGCGCCGAAGCGCCCCTTGGAAACACCATATATTTT.